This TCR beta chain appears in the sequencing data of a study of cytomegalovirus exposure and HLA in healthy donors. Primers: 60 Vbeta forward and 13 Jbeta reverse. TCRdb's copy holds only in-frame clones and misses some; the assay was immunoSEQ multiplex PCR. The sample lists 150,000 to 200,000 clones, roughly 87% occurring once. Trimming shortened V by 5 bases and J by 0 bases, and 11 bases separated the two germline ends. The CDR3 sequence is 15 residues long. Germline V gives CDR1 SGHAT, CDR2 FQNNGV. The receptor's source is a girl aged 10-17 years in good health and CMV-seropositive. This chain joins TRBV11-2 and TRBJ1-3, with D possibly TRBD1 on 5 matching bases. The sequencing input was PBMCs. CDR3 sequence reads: CASSPQVFSGNTIYF. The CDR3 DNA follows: TGTGCCAGCAGCCCACAGGTCTTCTCTGGAAACACCATATATTTT.